The 18 T cell receptor beta chains reported below all come from one sample, sequenced in a study of blood T cell repertoires in COVID-19. This table comes from immunoSEQ multiplex PCR, and its TCRdb copy is limited to in-frame clones, with some not included. The sample records about 98,000 clones, around 82% being singletons. Specimen: peripheral blood. Receptors were obtained from a man between 65 and 85 years old with active or convalescent COVID-19.

Only one count was recorded for this clone. This chain connects TRBV12-3 or TRBV12-4 to TRBJ2-7, with a possible D match to TRBD2 (5 bases). CDR3 size: 13 residues. V shed 6 bases and J shed 1 base, with 10 bases lying between them. The CDR3 region has the DNA TGTGCCAGCAGAGAGGGCAGGTCCTACGAGCAGTACTTC. This sequence encodes CASREGRSYEQYF.

For the CDR3, the DNA is TGTGCTAGTGGTTTGGCCCAGACAGGGCGTCGTGGGGGCTACACCTTC. Translation gives CASGLAQTGRRGGYTF. This chain connects TRBV12-5 to TRBJ1-2, with 7 bases identical to TRBD1. The CDR3 has 16 residues. V shed 1 base, J shed 8 bases, and the junction held 13 bases outside the gene matches. CDR1 and CDR2 from the germline V gene are LGHNT and FRNRAP.

Only one count was recorded for this clone. This chain uses TRBV10-3 with TRBJ2-4; weak D call: TRBD1 (6 bases). V was pared by 3 bases and J by 0 bases, with 24 bases between. Germline V lookup: CDR1 ENHRY, CDR2 SYGVKD. This CDR3 has 20 residues. The CDR3 region is CAISERGGRESVLAKNIQYF. CDR3 bases: TGTGCCATCAGTGAACGTGGGGGCAGGGAATCCGTATTAGCCAAAAACATTCAGTACTTC.

The chain employs TRBV19 and TRBJ1-1; the match to TRBD1 covers 10 bases. Looked up from germline, CDR1 is LNHDA and CDR2 is SQIVND (reference sequence). The V and J ends lost 3 bases and 6 bases, in that order; junction bases with no gene match: 7. This CDR3 region has 15 residues. CDR3: CASSITGTGASEAFF. In DNA, the CDR3 is TGTGCCAGTAGTATTACCGGGACAGGGGCATCTGAAGCTTTCTTT.

Comment on this clone: Sequence at one end of the junction differs from germline and may be a read error. This chain joins TRBV6-6 and TRBJ1-4; D may be TRBD1 (6 bases). The germline V gene encodes CDR1 MNHNY and CDR2 SVGAGI (reference sequence). The length of the CDR3 is 8 residues. The CDR3 nucleotides read TGTGCCACCCCAGCGGACAGCTTC. Translated: CATPADSF.

The J gene is TRBJ1-1, the V gene TRBV9; 8 nucleotides line up with TRBD1. CDR3 length equals 14 residues. V was pared by 3 bases and J by 1 base, with 2 bases of the junction left unmatched. Germline V gene sequence: CDR1 SGDLS, CDR2 YYNGEE. In nucleotides, the CDR3 is TGTGCCAGCAGCGCGGGACAGGCGAACACTGAAGCTTTCTTT. Amino acids: CASSAGQANTEAFF. Full variable domain (remainder filled in from reference TRBV9 and TRBJ1-1): DSGVTQTPKHLITATGQRVTLRCSPRSGDLSVYWYQQSLDQGLQFLIQYYNGEERAKGNILERFSAQQFPDLHSELNLSSLELGDSALYFCASSAGQANTEAFFGQGTRLTVV.

The genes are TRBV6-2 or TRBV6-3 and TRBJ1-2, with D perhaps matching TRBD1 (6 bases). The V and J ends lost 1 base and 2 bases respectively, with 14 bases between them. CDR1 MNHEY and CDR2 SVGEGT come from the germline V gene. The CDR3 is 16 amino acids. The CDR3 DNA is TGTGCCAGCAGTTACTGGGGGCAGGCCCAAAACTATGGCTACACCTTC. This encodes CASSYWGQAQNYGYTF.

This clone was seen just once. The rearrangement joins TRBV6-5 to TRBJ1-1; possibly TRBD1 for D (6 bases). Looked up from germline, CDR1 is MNHEY and CDR2 is SVGAGI. The CDR3 has 15 amino acids. V lost 7 bases and J 5 bases, leaving 20 bases between the germline ends. The CDR3 loop is CASILGGGFWTEAFF. In nucleotides, the CDR3 is TGTGCCAGCATCTTAGGGGGGGGATTTTGGACTGAAGCTTTCTTT.

This clone occurred a few times. The rearrangement links TRBV2 to TRBJ2-1; 11 bases fit TRBD2. V trimming: 3 bases; J trimming: 7 bases; junction bases outside the gene matches: 11. Germline V gene lookup returns CDR1 SNHLY and CDR2 FYNNEI. This CDR3 region has 17 residues. CDR3 DNA: TGTGCCAGCAGTGATCGTGTTGGGATAGCGGGGGGGAATGAGCAGTTCTTC. This encodes CASSDRVGIAGGNEQFF.

The chain uses TRBV7-8 and TRBJ2-2; the D is unclear. Germline V CDR1 and CDR2: SGHVS, FQNEAQ. This CDR3 comprises 19 residues. The V and J ends lost 2 bases and 0 bases respectively, with 19 bases between them. For the CDR3, the DNA is TGTGCCAGCAGCTTATTGAGTAGCCATTCCTTCGCGAACACCGGGGAGCTGTTTTTT. Amino acid sequence: CASSLLSSHSFANTGELFF.

This chain's CDR3 is CASSSRAQEASEGGYTF. The CDR3 nucleotides are TGTGCCAGCAGCTCGCGGGCGCAGGAGGCCTCGGAGGGGGGCTACACCTTC. This sequence joins TRBV7-8 and TRBJ1-2; maybe TRBD1 (5 bases). Germline V CDR1 and CDR2: SGHVS, FQNEAQ. There are 17 residues in the CDR3. The V and J ends lost 4 bases and 8 bases respectively, with 26 bases between them. The complete variable domain, with remaining parts taken from reference TRBV7-8 and TRBJ1-2, reads GAGVSQSPRYKVAKRGQDVALRCDPISGHVSLFWYQQALGQGPEFLTYFQNEAQLDKSGLPSDRFFAERPEGSVSTLKIQRTQQEDSAVYLCASSSRAQEASEGGYTFGSGTRLTVV.

The table lists this clone with a few counts. J is TRBJ1-2 and V is TRBV30; 7 bases align to TRBD1. The trim removed 2 bases at V and 8 bases at J, leaving 8 bases unmatched. The CDR3 runs 13 residues. CDR1 and CDR2 from the germline V gene are GTSNPN and SVGIG (reference sequence). The CDR3 is CAWSISQQGGYTF. In nucleotides, the CDR3 is TGTGCCTGGAGTATTAGCCAACAGGGGGGCTACACCTTC.

The chain employs TRBV6-1 and TRBJ1-5; 9 bases line up with TRBD1. This CDR3 has 15 residues. V lost 2 bases and J lost 2; bases outside the gene matches: 1. The germline CDR1 and CDR2 sequences are MNHNS and SASEGT. The CDR3 DNA is TGTGCCAGCAGTGAAAGGGACAGGGGCAATCAGCCCCAGCATTTT. Translation gives CASSERDRGNQPQHF.

The chain uses TRBV3-1 (or the pseudogene TRBV3-2) and TRBJ1-3; TRBD1 agrees at 9 bases. The CDR3 runs 15 residues. Germline CDR1 is LGHDT and CDR2 is YNNKEL (reference sequence). V dropped 5 bases and J dropped 4; count of bases not matched to a gene: 6. This CDR3 is CASSLQGARGNTIYF. The CDR3 bases are TGTGCCAGCAGCTTACAGGGGGCACGAGGAAACACCATATATTTT.

This clone was found a few times. The genes are TRBV7-9 and TRBJ2-2, with a tentative D call TRBD2 (6 bases). Deletions cut 8 bases from V and 5 bases from J, with 18 bases between. Germline CDR1 reads SEHNR; CDR2 reads FQNEAQ (reference sequence). The length of the CDR3 is 15 residues. The CDR3 reads CASGGTLIRTGELFF. The CDR3 DNA is TGTGCCAGCGGCGGGACCTTAATCCGAACCGGGGAGCTGTTTTTT.

The J gene is TRBJ1-5, the V gene TRBV7-2; TRBD1 is a possible D gene (6 bases). The CDR3 has 13 residues. Germline CDR1 and CDR2: SGHTA and FQGNSA. V was clipped by 5 bases and J by 4 bases, with 9 bases between them. The CDR3 nucleotides read TGTGCCAGCAGCCGGACAGTGAATCAGCCCCAGCATTTT. Protein sequence: CASSRTVNQPQHF.

The chain joins TRBV11-2 to TRBJ2-7; tentative D call: TRBD2 (7 bases). CDR1 is SGHAT, CDR2 FQNNGV, per germline. V lost 0 bases and J lost 6, with 15 bases in between. The length of the CDR3 is 15 residues. The CDR3 sequence: CASSLEYGGALEQYF. Here the CDR3 DNA reads TGTGCCAGCAGCTTAGAGTATGGGGGGGCCCTCGAGCAGTACTTC.

Only one count was recorded for this clone. This chain connects TRBV5-5 to TRBJ1-1; 7 nucleotides line up with TRBD1. CDR1 and CDR2 from the germline V gene are SGHKS and YYEKEE (reference sequence). CDR3 length: 12 amino acids. Germline trimming cut 3 bases from V and 8 bases from J; bases unmatched to any gene: 4. The CDR3, as DNA: TGTGCCAGCAGCTCAGGACAGGAGGAAGCTTTCTTT. It translates to CASSSGQEEAFF.